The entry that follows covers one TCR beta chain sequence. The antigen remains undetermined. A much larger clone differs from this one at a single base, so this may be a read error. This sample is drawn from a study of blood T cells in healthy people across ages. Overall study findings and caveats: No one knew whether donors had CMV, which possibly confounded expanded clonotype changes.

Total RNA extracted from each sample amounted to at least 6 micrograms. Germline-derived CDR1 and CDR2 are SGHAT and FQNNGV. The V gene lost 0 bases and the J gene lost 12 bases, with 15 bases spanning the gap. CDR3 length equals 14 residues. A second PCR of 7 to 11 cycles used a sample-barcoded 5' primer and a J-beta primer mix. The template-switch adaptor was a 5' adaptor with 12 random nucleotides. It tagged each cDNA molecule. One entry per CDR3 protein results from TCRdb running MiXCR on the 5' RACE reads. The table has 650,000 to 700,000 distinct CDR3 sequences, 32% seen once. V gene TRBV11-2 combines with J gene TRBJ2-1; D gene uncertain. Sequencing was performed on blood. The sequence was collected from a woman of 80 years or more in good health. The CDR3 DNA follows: TGTGCCAGCAGCTTAGAAGGCGCAACGGCTGGGCAGTTCTTC. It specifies CASSLEGATAGQFF.